This paragraph reports one T cell receptor (beta chain). V was clipped by 3 bases and J by 2 bases, with 7 bases between them. The V gene's germline CDR1 is MNHEY and CDR2 SMNVEV (reference sequence). This CDR3 spans 14 amino acids. This record comes from a study of T cell changes during pregnancy in multiple sclerosis. Clones were sequenced by immunoSEQ multiplex PCR, and TCRdb holds only the in-frame ones, with some missing. In the table there are tens of thousands of clones, 75% to 95% of which are singletons. The chain has TRBV27 and TRBJ2-2; no clear D gene. The starting material was CD4+ T cells from peripheral blood mononuclear cells, obtained in the second trimester of pregnancy. The receptor was isolated from a female donor with multiple sclerosis, enrolled in a pregnancy study. In DNA, the CDR3 is TGTGCCAGCAGTTTCGACACCAACACCGGGGAGCTGTTTTTT. This encodes CASSFDTNTGELFF.